This TCR beta chain derives from a study of a mutant IDH1 vaccine in newly diagnosed glioma. There are a few counts of this clone. Its antigen is unidentified. TCRdb's copy holds only in-frame clones and misses some; the assay was immunoSEQ multiplex PCR. The profile shows about 67,000 clones, over 70% of them singletons. Regarding time point: week 23, last vaccination. Topical imiquimod accompanied each vaccine dose, which consisted of 300 ug of mutant IDH1 20-mer peptide. Germline CDR1 GTSNPN, CDR2 SVGIG (reference sequence). The CDR3 consists of 16 residues. The junction had 8 bases not matched to a gene; V was cut back by 1 base and J by 0 bases.

The receptor comes from a man younger than 30 with glioma. This chain joins TRBV30 and TRBJ1-1; the match to TRBD1 covers 7 bases. Specimen: PBMCs, collected from a glioma patient whose treatment included an IDH1 peptide vaccine. The CDR3 DNA reads TGTGCCTGGAGTGGGGCAGGGGGGAGCATGAACACTGAAGCTTTCTTT. It codes for CAWSGAGGSMNTEAFF.